The 22 T cell receptor beta chains in this list originate from one sample, sequenced in a study of blood T cell repertoires in COVID-19. Only in-frame clones appear in the TCRdb table, and some are missing; sequencing was by immunoSEQ multiplex PCR. The table records about 76,000 clones, about 80% of them present only once. Sequencing was carried out using peripheral blood. These receptors were taken from a human donor in a cohort sampled during active COVID-19.

The chain joins TRBV7-2 to TRBJ2-1; 13 bases are shared with TRBD2. The CDR3 loop spans 15 amino acids. V was pared by 6 bases and J by 9 bases, with 8 bases of the junction left unmatched. Per germline, CDR1 SGHTA and CDR2 FQGNSA. The CDR3 here is CASRAGLAGAGEQFF. The CDR3 nucleotides are TGTGCCAGCAGAGCTGGACTAGCGGGAGCGGGTGAGCAGTTCTTC.

The rearrangement joins TRBV6-2 or TRBV6-3 to TRBJ2-2; 8 bases are shared with TRBD2. The CDR3 sequence is 15 residues long. V was clipped by 5 bases and J by 1 base; unmatched bases: 3. Germline CDR1 and CDR2: MNHEY and SVGEGT. The CDR3 region is CASSLLAENTGELFF. CDR3 DNA: TGTGCCAGCAGTCTACTAGCGGAGAACACCGGGGAGCTGTTTTTT.

The chain couples TRBV30 to TRBJ2-1, with 10 positions matching TRBD2. V shed 2 bases and J 4 bases; nucleotides not matched to a gene: 5. Germline loops: CDR1 GTSNPN, CDR2 SVGIG (reference sequence). The length of the CDR3 is 15 residues. Here the CDR3 reads CAWSPLAGRYNEQFF. The CDR3 DNA is TGTGCCTGGAGTCCACTAGCGGGAAGATACAATGAGCAGTTCTTC.

The chain uses TRBV5-4 and TRBJ2-5, with D possibly TRBD1 on 6 matching bases. Trimming took off 4 bases at V and 5 bases at J, with 15 bases between the two ends. This CDR3 spans 14 amino acids. Germline CDR1 SGHNT, CDR2 YYREEE (reference sequence). CDR3 nucleotides: TGTGCCAGCAGCCCCCGGCAGGGGCTGGAGACCCAGTACTTC. Its translation: CASSPRQGLETQYF.

This chain connects TRBV7-2 to TRBJ2-5; D may be TRBD1 (6 bases). The CDR3 contains 14 residues. In germline, CDR1 is SGHTA, CDR2 FQGNSA. Trimming took off 6 bases at V and 5 bases at J, with 16 bases between the two ends. CDR3 coding DNA: TGTGCCAGCAGTTCAATAGGGGGTCTGGAGACCCAGTACTTC. It translates to CASSSIGGLETQYF.

The chain has TRBV7-2 and TRBJ2-5; TRBD2 matches 7 bases. This CDR3 has 16 amino acids. The germline CDR1 and CDR2 sequences are SGHTA and FQGNSA. J was trimmed by 2 bases and V by 2 bases; bases with no gene match: 8. CDR3 DNA sequence: TGTGCCAGCAGCTTAAGTATGTCTAGCGGACAAGAGACCCAGTACTTC. Its protein product is CASSLSMSSGQETQYF.

V usage is TRBV19 and J usage is TRBJ1-2; D remains unclear. Germline lookup yields CDR1 LNHDA and CDR2 SQIVND (reference sequence). The CDR3 loop spans 17 amino acids. Trimming took off 1 base at V and 3 bases at J, with 18 bases between the two ends. CDR3 bases: TGTGCCAGTAGTATAGGACAAGGAGGGATAAATTACTATGGCTACACCTTC. Translation: CASSIGQGGINYYGYTF.

V is TRBV9 and J is TRBJ2-7, with 7 bases fitting TRBD1. With V trimmed by 4 bases and J by 2 bases, 6 bases remained unmatched. The CDR3 runs to 14 residues. CDR1 is SGDLS, CDR2 YYNGEE, per germline. The CDR3 here is CASSLRDRPYEQYF. CDR3 bases: TGTGCCAGCAGCCTCCGGGACAGACCCTACGAGCAGTACTTC.

J is TRBJ2-5 and V is TRBV7-8; TRBD2 aligns across 8 bases. This CDR3 comprises 16 residues. The V and J ends lost 1 base and 4 bases, in that order; junction bases with no gene match: 8. The V gene's germline CDR1 is SGHVS and CDR2 FQNEAQ. CDR3 sequence: CASSLVTGGPGETQYF. Written as DNA, the CDR3 is TGTGCCAGCAGCTTAGTTACGGGAGGGCCGGGAGAGACCCAGTACTTC.

This clone appeared many times. J is TRBJ2-6 and V is TRBV4-2; D gene unclear. The length of the CDR3 is 17 residues. CDR1 and CDR2 from the germline V gene are LGHNA and YNFKEQ. Trimming stripped 0 bases from V and 2 bases from J, with 11 bases between. As DNA, the CDR3 is TGTGCCAGCAGCCAAGATGCGGCCGTAGCTGGGGCCAACGTCCTGACTTTC. Protein sequence: CASSQDAAVAGANVLTF.

The V and J genes are TRBV5-1 and TRBJ2-7, with 9 nucleotides matching TRBD1. CDR1 is SGHRS and CDR2 is YFSETQ in the germline V gene. Trimming removed 0 bases from V and 5 bases from J; junction bases left unmatched: 6. The CDR3 has 15 amino acids. CDR3 in amino acids: CASSLETGGFDEQYF. The CDR3 region has the DNA TGCGCCAGCAGCTTGGAGACAGGGGGTTTCGACGAGCAGTACTTC.

The chain joins TRBV29-1 to TRBJ2-7, with a possible D match to TRBD1 (5 bases). CDR1 SQVTM and CDR2 ANQGSEA come from the germline V gene. The CDR3 is 13 residues long. The ends were cut back, 4 bases at V and 1 base at J, with 11 bases in the middle. This CDR3 reads CSVVAGNSYEQYF. The CDR3 bases are TGCAGCGTTGTGGCAGGGAATTCCTACGAGCAGTACTTC.

This clone was seen more than once but under ten times. The chain couples TRBV28 to TRBJ1-5; TRBD1 matches at 10 bases. The germline CDR1 and CDR2 sequences are MDHEN and SYDVKM. This CDR3 spans 15 amino acids. Trimming cost V 6 bases and J 5 bases; bases outside gene matches: 7. CDR3 amino acids: CASSLIGQGDQPQHF. The CDR3 nucleotides read TGTGCCAGCAGCCTTATCGGACAGGGGGATCAGCCCCAGCATTTT.

This clone was detected once. The chain uses TRBV27 and TRBJ1-4, with 9 nucleotides matching TRBD1. With V trimmed by 6 bases and J by 0 bases, 5 bases remained unmatched. This CDR3 is 16 amino acids long. From germline, CDR1 is MNHEY and CDR2 SMNVEV (reference sequence). CDR3 nucleotides: TGTGCCAGCAGATCGACAGGGGGAGCAACTAATGAAAAACTGTTTTTT. It encodes CASRSTGGATNEKLFF.

This clone has a handful of counts. The chain joins TRBV11-2 to TRBJ2-1, with 7 bases fitting TRBD2. In germline, CDR1 is SGHAT, CDR2 FQNNGV. This CDR3 region has 13 residues. V lost 0 bases, J lost 12 bases, and 5 bases stayed unmatched. The CDR3 here is CASSLERTGGQFF. The CDR3 bases are TGTGCCAGCAGCTTAGAGCGGACGGGGGGGCAGTTCTTC.

Only one count was recorded for this clone. J is TRBJ2-7 and V is TRBV5-4; 7 nucleotides align to TRBD1. In germline, CDR1 is SGHNT, CDR2 YYREEE (reference sequence). The CDR3 loop spans 15 amino acids. The junction had 7 bases not matched to a gene; V was cut back by 0 bases and J by 4 bases. The CDR3 protein is CASSLGGAGGYEQYF. The CDR3 DNA follows: TGTGCCAGCAGCTTGGGGGGAGCAGGGGGTTACGAGCAGTACTTC.

This rearrangement joins TRBV19 to TRBJ1-3, with D unresolved. Germline V gene lookup returns CDR1 LNHDA and CDR2 SQIVND (reference sequence). Deletions cut 7 bases from V and 4 bases from J, with 8 bases between. The CDR3 totals 12 residues. CDR3 coding DNA: TGTGCCAGTACCCCCTCCGGAAACACCATATATTTT. Encoded protein: CASTPSGNTIYF.

The chain has TRBV2 and TRBJ1-5; tentatively, D is TRBD1 (6 bases). CDR1 and CDR2 (germline): SNHLY, FYNNEI. The CDR3 extends over 14 amino acids. V lost 4 bases, J lost 4 bases, and 11 bases lay in between. The DNA of the CDR3 is TGTGCCAGCAGTGGACAGGCGAAGAATCAGCCCCAGCATTTT. Translation gives CASSGQAKNQPQHF.

The genes are TRBV20-1 and TRBJ2-7; possibly TRBD1 for D (5 bases). CDR3 length: 11 residues. Germline assignment: CDR1 DFQATT and CDR2 SNEGSKA (reference sequence). V was trimmed by 6 bases and J by 5 bases, leaving 11 bases between them. This CDR3 is CSAPGFDEQYF. The CDR3 coding sequence is TGCAGTGCCCCAGGGTTCGACGAGCAGTACTTC.

The DNA of the CDR3 is TGTGCCAGCAGTGAATTGGCAGGGGAGTATCAGCCCCAGCATTTT. Its translation: CASSELAGEYQPQHF. This chain links TRBV2 with TRBJ1-5; possible D gene TRBD1, 6 bases. The germline gives CDR1 SNHLY, CDR2 FYNNEI. Deletions cut 2 bases from V and 5 bases from J, with 13 bases between. The CDR3 has 15 amino acids.

This chain links TRBV5-4 with TRBJ2-2; maybe TRBD2 (5 bases). Trimming left V 4 bases short and J 0 bases short, with 13 bases between. Germline V gene lookup returns CDR1 SGHNT and CDR2 YYREEE (reference sequence). This CDR3 spans 16 amino acids. CDR3 loop: CASSPMADSNTGELFF. CDR3 bases: TGTGCCAGCAGCCCCATGGCGGACTCGAACACCGGGGAGCTGTTTTTT. The full variable domain, its missing parts supplied by reference TRBV5-4 and TRBJ2-2, is ETGVTQSPTHLIKTRGQQVTLRCSSQSGHNTVSWYQQALGQGPQFIFQYYREEENGRGNFPPRFSGLQFPNYSSELNVNALELDDSALYLCASSPMADSNTGELFFGEGSRLTVL.

V is TRBV6-5 and J is TRBJ2-1, with D unresolved. Per the germline V gene, CDR1 is MNHEY and CDR2 is SVGAGI. Trimming stripped 10 bases from V and 10 bases from J, with 14 bases between. CDR3 length equals 11 residues. For the CDR3, the DNA is TGTGCCATCAGGCTTACGGTAGAGCAGTTCTTC. Protein: CAIRLTVEQFF.